This TCR beta chain was sequenced for a study of T cell responses to AZD1222 COVID-19 vaccine. Germline CDR1 is SGHTA and CDR2 is FQGNSA. The V and J ends lost 1 base and 1 base respectively, with 7 bases between them. CDR3 length equals 15 residues. Libraries were prepared by immunoSEQ multiplex PCR; TCRdb keeps only in-frame clonotypes and omits some of them. The sample holds 160,000 or so clones, just over 90% seen once. With regard to this clone: Its antigen is still unknown.

General study results and limits: Without day 14 samples, only post-peak T cell repertoires were studied. Regions left unmutated in variants are reportedly the target of nearly half of spike-specific TCRs.

The chain joins TRBV7-2 to TRBJ2-2, with D unclear. This clonotype was sampled from an adult in good health. Specimen: peripheral blood, collected on day 0 of MenACWY control vaccination. The CDR3 reads CASSLVSRNTGELFF. CDR3 bases: TGTGCCAGCAGCTTAGTTAGCAGGAACACCGGGGAGCTGTTTTTT.